These 29 T cell receptor beta chains share one sample of origin, sequenced in a study of T cells expressing NK-cell markers. TCRdb reworked the 5' RACE reads into one entry per CDR3 protein, no DNA. The clone table shows approximately 150,000 distinct CDR3 sequences, with the ten largest holding 18%. Sequenced: blood T cells: a sorted CD56 or NKG2C T cell subset, CD4+ or CD8+ T cells, or bulk PBMC T cells (not recorded which). These receptors came from a woman between 18 and 70 years old in good health.

V and J are TRBV7-2 and TRBJ2-2; TCRdb outputs TRBD2, but without DNA this stays unchecked. This CDR3 spans 15 amino acids. Per germline, CDR1 SGHTA and CDR2 FQGNSA. CDR3 region: CASSLVGGGSGELFF. The variable domain in full, completed from reference TRBV7-2 and TRBJ2-2, reads GAGVSQSPSNKVTEKGKDVELRCDPISGHTALYWYRQSLGQGLEFLIYFQGNSAPDKSGLPSDRFSAERTGGSVSTLTIQRTQQEDSAVYLCASSLVGGGSGELFFGEGSRLTVL.

The chain joins TRBV18 to TRBJ1-5. Germline V CDR1 and CDR2: KGHSH, LQKENI. This CDR3 has 14 residues. The CDR3 here is CASSPTGDDQPQHF.

The rearrangement uses TRBV5-1 and TRBJ2-5. The CDR3 has 13 residues. Germline CDR1 is SGHRS and CDR2 is YFSETQ. CDR3 sequence reads: CASSEPTVETQYF.

The chain couples TRBV12-3 or TRBV12-4 to TRBJ1-6; TCRdb names TRBD1, which stays unverified in the absence of DNA. The CDR3 loop spans 17 amino acids. This CDR3 reads CASSPPLTGSQGSPLHF.

The V and J genes are TRBV12-3 or TRBV12-4 and TRBJ1-1. The CDR3 is 13 residues long. The chain's CDR3 is CASIGMVNTEAFF.

V and J are TRBV12-3 or TRBV12-4 and TRBJ2-7; with no DNA, the TCRdb D assignment of TRBD1 cannot be verified. The CDR3 runs to 12 residues. The CDR3 reads CASARAGYEQYF.

The V call is TRBV20-1, the J call TRBJ2-1. The CDR3 spans 14 residues. The germline CDR1 and CDR2 sequences are DFQATT and SNEGSKA (reference sequence). CDR3 in amino acids: CSATHWRSYNEQFF.

The V and J genes are TRBV5-1 and TRBJ2-5; TCRdb's D call of TRBD1 is untestable without DNA. CDR3 length equals 12 residues. The germline V gene has CDR1 SGHRS and CDR2 YFSETQ. The CDR3 reads CASRGDQETQYF.

CDR3 protein: CSVVLAGTDTQYF. V is TRBV29-1 and J is TRBJ2-3; TCRdb designates TRBD2, a call that cannot be tested without DNA. This CDR3 has 13 amino acids. From germline, CDR1 is SQVTM and CDR2 ANQGSEA.

The chain has TRBV5-1 and TRBJ1-1; the D gene TCRdb calls, TRBD1, cannot be checked with no DNA. CDR1 and CDR2 from the germline V gene are SGHRS and YFSETQ. CDR3 length: 13 amino acids. This CDR3 reads CASSLEEGQSAFF.

The chain couples TRBV2 to TRBJ2-1; TCRdb reports TRBD1, a call that lacks DNA to check it against. CDR3 size: 15 residues. Germline V gene lookup returns CDR1 SNHLY and CDR2 FYNNEI. The CDR3 spells CASRKGQGFDNEQFF.

This chain links TRBV7-2 with TRBJ1-2. The CDR3 consists of 13 residues. The germline V gene encodes CDR1 SGHTA and CDR2 FQGNSA. The CDR3 region is CASSLESVYGYTF.

V is TRBV18 and J is TRBJ1-1; there is no DNA to check the TCRdb D call of TRBD1. This CDR3 contains 16 residues. The germline V gene encodes CDR1 KGHSH and CDR2 LQKENI. CDR3 amino acids: CASSPNRGRGNTEAFF.

The rearrangement links TRBV19 to TRBJ1-1. CDR1 is LNHDA, CDR2 SQIVND, per germline (reference sequence). CDR3 size: 15 residues. CDR3 loop: CASSKVAVLNTEAFF. Combining the CDR3 with reference TRBV19 and TRBJ1-1 gives the whole variable domain DGGITQSPKYLFRKEGQNVTLSCEQNLNHDAMYWYRQDPGQGLRLIYYSQIVNDFQKGDIAEGYSVSREKKESFPLTVTSAQKNPTAFYLCASSKVAVLNTEAFFGQGTRLTVV.

The chain is built from TRBV3-1 and TRBJ1-5. The CDR3 loop spans 13 amino acids. Germline CDR1 is LGHDT and CDR2 is YNNKEL (reference sequence). This CDR3 is CASSQGINQPQHF. Full variable domain (missing parts from reference TRBV3-1 and TRBJ1-5): DTAVSQTPKYLVTQMGNDKSIKCEQNLGHDTMYWYKQDSKKFLKIMFSYNNKELIINETVPNRFSPKSPDKAHLNLHINSLELGDSAVYFCASSQGINQPQHFGDGTRLSIL.

The chain couples TRBV20-1 to TRBJ2-1. The CDR3 is made up of 17 amino acids. Germline lookup yields CDR1 DFQATT and CDR2 SNEGSKA (reference sequence). CDR3 amino acids: CSATDSFRFSSYNEQFF.

This chain connects TRBV20-1 to TRBJ1-1. In germline, CDR1 is DFQATT, CDR2 SNEGSKA (reference sequence). The CDR3 totals 15 residues. CDR3: CSASWEGGGNTEAFF.

The chain employs TRBV28 and TRBJ2-1; lacking DNA, the TRBD1 call made by TCRdb goes unchecked. Germline CDR1 and CDR2: MDHEN and SYDVKM. CDR3 size: 13 residues. The CDR3 here is CASRQGWGNEQFF.

The chain employs TRBV12-3 or TRBV12-4 and TRBJ2-7. The CDR3 length is 13 residues. The CDR3 sequence: CASSSRRTYEQYF.

The chain joins TRBV5-5 to TRBJ2-5; TCRdb proposes TRBD2, but this gene call is untestable without DNA. Germline V gene sequence: CDR1 SGHKS, CDR2 YYEKEE (reference sequence). The CDR3 has 17 amino acids. CDR3 sequence reads: CASSSLDGGRGQETQYF. Drawing the rest from reference TRBV5-5 and TRBJ2-5, the complete variable domain is DAGVTQSPTHLIKTRGQQVTLRCSPISGHKSVSWYQQVLGQGPQFIFQYYEKEERGRGNFPDRFSARQFPNYSSELNVNALLLGDSALYLCASSSLDGGRGQETQYFGPGTRLLVL.

The genes are TRBV5-1 and TRBJ2-1; the D call of TRBD1 rests on TCRdb alone, since no DNA is present to check it. This CDR3 region has 16 residues. The germline V gene encodes CDR1 SGHRS and CDR2 YFSETQ. The CDR3 sequence: CASSLGPGQGVVEQFF.

J is TRBJ2-1 and V is TRBV9; TCRdb outputs TRBD1, but without DNA this stays unchecked. The germline V gene has CDR1 SGDLS and CDR2 YYNGEE. The CDR3 has 16 residues. The CDR3 is CASSVGVNRGYNEQFF.

This sequence joins TRBV27 and TRBJ2-3; no DNA is available, so the TRBD1 call from TCRdb remains unchecked. From germline, CDR1 is MNHEY and CDR2 SMNVEV (reference sequence). The CDR3 has 19 residues. CDR3 amino acids: CASSNFDPGTGWRTDTQYF.

The J gene is TRBJ2-5, the V gene TRBV5-1; TCRdb's D call of TRBD1 is untestable without DNA. The CDR3 length is 18 residues. Germline V gives CDR1 SGHRS, CDR2 YFSETQ. This CDR3 reads CASSLVVGGQGIQETQYF.

The chain recombines TRBV29-1 with TRBJ2-7; lacking DNA, the TRBD1 call made by TCRdb goes unchecked. CDR1 is SQVTM, CDR2 ANQGSEA, per germline. This CDR3 contains 14 residues. CDR3 sequence: CSVEEGDRYYEQYF.

V is TRBV4-2 and J is TRBJ2-3; TCRdb reports TRBD2, a call that lacks DNA to check it against. CDR1 and CDR2 (germline): LGHNA, YNFKEQ. The CDR3 is made up of 15 amino acids. The CDR3 here is CASSQVSGGTDTQYF.

This clonotype is called medium-sized based on its frequency. The CDR3: CASSTLGQGNYNEQFF. V is TRBV5-1 and J is TRBJ2-1; as DNA is missing, the TRBD1 call by TCRdb cannot be tested. The CDR3 has 16 residues. CDR1 and CDR2 (germline): SGHRS, YFSETQ.

The chain combines TRBV20-1 with TRBJ2-1; the TCRdb D gene call, TRBD1, has no DNA to confirm it. The CDR3 sequence is 15 residues long. Per the germline V gene, CDR1 is DFQATT and CDR2 is SNEGSKA (reference sequence). This chain's CDR3 is CSVVGTVRYNNEQFF.

The rearrangement links TRBV12-3 or TRBV12-4 to TRBJ2-2; TCRdb gives TRBD2 as the D gene, but with no DNA this cannot be confirmed. The CDR3 consists of 14 residues. The chain's CDR3 is CASKLREGPGELFF.